This is a list of T cell receptor beta chains from one sample in a study of cytomegalovirus exposure and HLA in healthy donors. Libraries were prepared by immunoSEQ multiplex PCR; TCRdb keeps only in-frame clonotypes and omits some of them. The sample holds about 200,000 clones, 70% to 85% seen once. The sequenced material came from PBMCs. These receptors were taken from a boy aged 2 to 9 in good health and CMV-seronegative. Both conserved end residues are part of each CDR3. Fields, in order: V gene, D gene, clone size, J gene, CDR3 DNA, CDR3 protein. A D gene is named only where the DNA matches it firmly. Clone size is given for some rows only: seen once, a few or many times, or a class if the clone is expanded.

v_call: TRBV7-2; d_call: TRBD2; clone_size: -; j_call: TRBJ2-3; cdr3_nt: TGTGCCAGCAGCTTCGGGGGGGCTGATACGCAGTATTTT; cdr3_aa: CASSFGGADTQYF
v_call: TRBV30; d_call: -; clone_size: few; j_call: TRBJ1-1; cdr3_nt: TGTGCCGGAGGACGGCGTCCCACTGAAGCTTTCTTT; cdr3_aa: CAGGRRPTEAFF
v_call: TRBV4-2; d_call: -; clone_size: -; j_call: TRBJ2-1; cdr3_nt: TGTGCCAGCAGCCACTTGGGGGGTGAGCAGTTCTTC; cdr3_aa: CASSHLGGEQFF
v_call: TRBV19; d_call: -; clone_size: -; j_call: TRBJ2-7; cdr3_nt: TGTGCCAGTAGTAGGCGGGGTTCTTCCTACGAGCAGTACTTC; cdr3_aa: CASSRRGSSYEQYF
v_call: TRBV5-1; d_call: -; clone_size: -; j_call: TRBJ2-1; cdr3_nt: TGCGCCAGCAGGGCAGGGGAGTTACGATACAATGAGCAGTTCTTC; cdr3_aa: CASRAGELRYNEQFF
v_call: TRBV4-3; d_call: TRBD1; clone_size: -; j_call: TRBJ2-3; cdr3_nt: TGCGCCAGCAGCCAAGGGCGGTGGGGGACAGACTCTAGCACAGATACGCAGTATTTT; cdr3_aa: CASSQGRWGTDSSTDTQYF
v_call: TRBV6-4; d_call: TRBD2; clone_size: -; j_call: TRBJ2-5; cdr3_nt: TGTGCCAGCAGTGACACCTCCCTACGGGGGGGAGTTATTCAAGAGACCCAGTACTTC; cdr3_aa: CASSDTSLRGGVIQETQYF
v_call: TRBV5-1; d_call: TRBD1; clone_size: -; j_call: TRBJ2-7; cdr3_nt: TGCGCCAGCAGCTCCCTTCCAGGGGGCGAGCAGTACTTC; cdr3_aa: CASSSLPGGEQYF
v_call: TRBV19; d_call: -; clone_size: -; j_call: TRBJ1-2; cdr3_nt: TGTGCCAGTAGTATAAGGCGGTATGGCTACACCTTC; cdr3_aa: CASSIRRYGYTF
v_call: TRBV4-1; d_call: TRBD1; clone_size: -; j_call: TRBJ1-4; cdr3_nt: TGCGCCAGCAGCCACAGCGGGACAGGGCATGAAAAACTGTTTTTT; cdr3_aa: CASSHSGTGHEKLFF